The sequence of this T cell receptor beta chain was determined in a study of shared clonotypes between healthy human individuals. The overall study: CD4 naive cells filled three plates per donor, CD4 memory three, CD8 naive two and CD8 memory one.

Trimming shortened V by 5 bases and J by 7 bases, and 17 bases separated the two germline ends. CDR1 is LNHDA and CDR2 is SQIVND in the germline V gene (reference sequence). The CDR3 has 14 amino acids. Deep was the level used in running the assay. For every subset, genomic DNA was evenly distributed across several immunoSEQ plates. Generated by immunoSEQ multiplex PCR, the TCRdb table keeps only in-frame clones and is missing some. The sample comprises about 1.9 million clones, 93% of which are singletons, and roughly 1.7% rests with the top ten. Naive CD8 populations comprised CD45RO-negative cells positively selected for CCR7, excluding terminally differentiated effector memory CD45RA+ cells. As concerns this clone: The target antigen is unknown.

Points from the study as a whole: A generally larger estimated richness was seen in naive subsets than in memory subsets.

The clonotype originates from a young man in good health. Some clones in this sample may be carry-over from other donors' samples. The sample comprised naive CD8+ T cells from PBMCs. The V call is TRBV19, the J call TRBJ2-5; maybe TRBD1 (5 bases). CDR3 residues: CASSGTTELGTQYF. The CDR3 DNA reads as TGTGCCAGTAGTGGAACGACAGAGCTAGGGACCCAGTACTTC.